This TCR beta chain was captured in a study of beta chain features in type 1 diabetes. It was via CD45RO/CCR7/CD25/CD127/CD95/CD27 that CD4+ naive, central memory, regulatory and stem cell-like memory cells were sorted. CDR3 length: 14 residues. V gave up 0 bases and J gave up 3 bases, with 8 bases separating them. This clone came up many times. Its antigen is currently unknown. Study results and caveats: Lower insertion and higher deletion counts appeared at VDJ junctions in type 1 diabetes patients. cDNA sequencing could over-represent cells with high TCR expression.

Expressed TCRB transcripts were sequenced because the isolated RNA had all been reverse transcribed beforehand. Naive, central memory and regulatory T cell samples produced a mean of about 3.4 million reads. Here immunoSEQ multiplex PCR was the method, and the copy in TCRdb shows in-frame clones only, minus some. The sample holds roughly 500,000 clones, approximately 10% seen once. The TCR originated in a woman aged 18 to 35 in good health. The sample was naive CD4+ T cells from blood. The chain couples TRBV23-1 to TRBJ2-5; weak D call: TRBD2 (6 bases). TRBV23-1 is recorded as an ORF, its role being uncertain. The CDR3 protein is CASSQSRGKETQYF. In nucleotides, the CDR3 is TGCGCCAGCAGTCAATCTCGGGGGAAAGAGACCCAGTACTTC.